Below, 28 T cell receptor beta chains from the same sample are listed, as sequenced in a study of CD8+ T cells in alopecia areata. Extracted RNA was reverse transcribed into cDNA, the sequencing template. Method: immunoSEQ multiplex PCR; TCRdb's copy keeps in-frame clones and lacks some. Among around 61,000 clones listed, roughly 44% were seen once. Sequencing was performed on CD8+ T cells sorted from blood, taken at week 0. The receptors were sampled from a human donor with alopecia areata.

This clone was counted between two and nine times. The chain recombines TRBV19 with TRBJ2-7; TRBD1 aligns across 9 bases. J was trimmed by 2 bases and V by 4 bases; bases with no gene match: 9. The CDR3 has 16 residues. Germline CDR1 LNHDA, CDR2 SQIVND (reference sequence). CDR3 residues: CASSNHGQGLPYEQYF. CDR3 in DNA: TGTGCCAGTAGTAATCACGGACAGGGGCTACCCTACGAGCAGTACTTC.

This clone has only a few counts. The rearrangement links TRBV9 to TRBJ2-4; the D is unclear. The CDR3 has 16 amino acids. V lost 3 bases and J 5 bases, leaving 18 bases between the germline ends. CDR1 is SGDLS, CDR2 YYNGEE, per germline. This CDR3 is CASSARAPNGQNIQYF. CDR3 DNA sequence: TGTGCCAGCAGCGCCCGGGCCCCCAACGGTCAAAACATTCAGTACTTC.

The chain carries TRBV9 and TRBJ2-7; D possibly uses TRBD1 or TRBD2 (5 bases each). V was trimmed by 5 bases and J by 3 bases, leaving 15 bases between them. The germline V gene encodes CDR1 SGDLS and CDR2 YYNGEE. This CDR3 has 14 residues. Here the CDR3 reads CASSPMGTYYEQYF. The CDR3 region has the DNA TGTGCCAGCAGTCCGATGGGGACCTACTACGAGCAGTACTTC.

The V call is TRBV9, the J call TRBJ2-1; D unresolved. The germline V and J ends were trimmed by 0 bases and 0 bases, with 10 bases remaining between them. Germline loops: CDR1 SGDLS, CDR2 YYNGEE. The CDR3 consists of 16 residues. The CDR3 sequence: CASSVEVGASYNEQFF. The CDR3 bases are TGTGCCAGCAGCGTAGAGGTGGGCGCCTCCTACAATGAGCAGTTCTTC. Looking up the rest from reference TRBV9 and TRBJ2-1 gives the full variable domain: DSGVTQTPKHLITATGQRVTLRCSPRSGDLSVYWYQQSLDQGLQFLIQYYNGEERAKGNILERFSAQQFPDLHSELNLSSLELGDSALYFCASSVEVGASYNEQFFGPGTRLTVL.

The chain uses TRBV7-8 and TRBJ2-5; perhaps D is TRBD1 or TRBD2 (6 bases each). The CDR3 totals 17 residues. Deletions cut 4 bases from V and 0 bases from J, with 18 bases between. In germline, CDR1 is SGHVS, CDR2 FQNEAQ. CDR3 residues: CASSSTLEGGYQETQYF. CDR3 DNA: TGTGCCAGCAGCTCTACCCTGGAGGGGGGCTACCAAGAGACCCAGTACTTC.

V gene TRBV25-1 combines with J gene TRBJ2-1; 13 nucleotides match TRBD2. This CDR3 has 15 residues. Germline trimming cut 8 bases from V and 8 bases from J; bases unmatched to any gene: 9. The germline V gene has CDR1 MGHDK and CDR2 SYGVNS. CDR3 amino acids: CASAPYGLAGDEQFF. The CDR3 region has the DNA TGTGCCAGCGCACCTTATGGACTAGCGGGAGATGAGCAGTTCTTC. The variable domain in full, with the rest retrieved from reference TRBV25-1 and TRBJ2-1, is EADIYQTPRYLVIGTGKKITLECSQTMGHDKMYWYQQDPGMELHLIHYSYGVNSTEKGDLSSESTVSRIRTEHFPLTLESARPSHTSQYLCASAPYGLAGDEQFFGPGTRLTVL.

The chain carries TRBV7-3 and TRBJ2-1; 7 bases line up with TRBD2. V shed 4 bases, J shed 3 bases, and the junction held 9 bases outside the gene matches. CDR1 is SGHTA, CDR2 FQGTGA, per germline. This CDR3 contains 16 residues. CDR3 sequence (DNA): TGTGCCAGCAGCTCCCGGGCTAGCGGAGACTACAATGAGCAGTTCTTC. This sequence encodes CASSSRASGDYNEQFF. Supplemented by reference TRBV7-3 and TRBJ2-1, the full variable domain reads GAGVSQTPSNKVTEKGKYVELRCDPISGHTALYWYRQSLGQGPEFLIYFQGTGAADDSGLPNDRFFAVRPEGSVSTLKIQRTERGDSAVYLCASSSRASGDYNEQFFGPGTRLTVL.

This clone has a handful of counts. This sequence joins TRBV13 and TRBJ2-7; 11 nucleotides line up with TRBD2. CDR3 size: 16 residues. Trimming at V came to 0 bases and at J to 3 bases, leaving 4 bases not matched to a gene. CDR1 PRHDT and CDR2 FYEKMQ come from the germline V gene (reference sequence). This chain's CDR3 is CASSLGRLAGGYEQYF. CDR3 nucleotide sequence: TGTGCCAGCAGCTTAGGCCGGCTAGCGGGAGGCTACGAGCAGTACTTC.

This clone has a count of ten or more. The chain recombines TRBV11-2 with TRBJ2-1; D is uncertain. In germline, CDR1 is SGHAT, CDR2 FQNNGV. V gave up 0 bases and J gave up 7 bases, with 13 bases separating them. The CDR3 is 15 amino acids. CDR3 region: CASSLDVYGENEQFF. Here the CDR3 DNA reads TGTGCCAGCAGCTTAGATGTGTACGGCGAGAATGAGCAGTTCTTC.

This rearrangement joins TRBV5-1 to TRBJ2-7; D is unclear. CDR3 length equals 15 residues. Germline loops: CDR1 SGHRS, CDR2 YFSETQ. Trimming took 0 bases from V and 4 from J, leaving 14 bases between them. For the CDR3, the DNA is TGCGCCAGCAGCTTGGGGTACTACAAAGAATACGAGCAGTACTTC. As protein: CASSLGYYKEYEQYF.

The gene calls are TRBV7-2 and TRBJ2-7; D gene uncertain. Deletions cut 2 bases from V and 2 bases from J, with 7 bases between. The CDR3 is 13 residues long. Germline CDR1 is SGHTA and CDR2 is FQGNSA. For the CDR3, the DNA is TGTGCCAGCAGCTTACCCGGAGCCTACGAGCAGTACTTC. This gives the protein CASSLPGAYEQYF.

The V gene is TRBV2, the J gene TRBJ2-7, with 11 bases aligning to TRBD2. V was pared by 5 bases and J by 3 bases, with 9 bases of the junction left unmatched. Germline V gives CDR1 SNHLY, CDR2 FYNNEI. The CDR3 is 16 residues long. The CDR3 DNA reads as TGTGCCAGCAGTATTACCGGGACTAGCGGCAACTACGAGCAGTACTTC. Amino acids: CASSITGTSGNYEQYF.

V gene TRBV29-1 combines with J gene TRBJ1-3; D remains unclear. The germline V gene has CDR1 SQVTM and CDR2 ANQGSEA. This CDR3 is 13 amino acids long. Trimming took 7 bases from V and 0 from J, leaving 10 bases between them. As DNA, the CDR3 is TGCAGCGCCTTTTTCTCCTCTGGAAACACCATATATTTT. Its translation: CSAFFSSGNTIYF.

This clone was seen ten or more times. The chain has TRBV6-6 and TRBJ1-2; D call uncertain. Germline-derived CDR1 and CDR2 are MNHNY and SVGAGI (reference sequence). V lost 6 bases and J 8 bases, leaving 13 bases between the germline ends. The CDR3 is 12 amino acids. The CDR3 region has the DNA TGTGCCAGCAGCAAAACGGAAAGAGGCTACACCTTC. This encodes CASSKTERGYTF.

This chain links TRBV25-1 with TRBJ1-1; no reliable D call. Germline assignment: CDR1 MGHDK and CDR2 SYGVNS. Deletions cut 0 bases from V and 2 bases from J, with 13 bases between. There are 16 residues in the CDR3. The DNA of the CDR3 is TGTGCCAGCAGTGAATATGCAGCAGGTACTAACACTGAAGCTTTCTTT. Residues: CASSEYAAGTNTEAFF. The variable domain in full, with the rest retrieved from reference TRBV25-1 and TRBJ1-1, is EADIYQTPRYLVIGTGKKITLECSQTMGHDKMYWYQQDPGMELHLIHYSYGVNSTEKGDLSSESTVSRIRTEHFPLTLESARPSHTSQYLCASSEYAAGTNTEAFFGQGTRLTVV.

The V gene is TRBV2, the J gene TRBJ2-1; 7 bases align to TRBD2. This CDR3 has 12 residues. Trimming cost V 11 bases and J 10 bases; bases outside gene matches: 11. Germline CDR1 reads SNHLY; CDR2 reads FYNNEI. The CDR3 DNA reads as TGTGCCGGAATGAGACTAGCCGGGGAGCAGTTCTTC. Translation gives CAGMRLAGEQFF.

This clone was seen only a few times. The chain is built from TRBV11-3 and TRBJ2-7, with TRBD1 matching over 8 bases. CDR3 length: 16 amino acids. The junction had 12 bases not matched to a gene; V was cut back by 6 bases and J by 2 bases. Germline V gene data show CDR1 as SGHNT and CDR2 as YENEEA. The DNA of the CDR3 is TGTGCCAGCAGACCTTCTGACAGGGGATTCCCCTACGAGCAGTACTTC. Protein sequence: CASRPSDRGFPYEQYF.

The rearrangement joins TRBV7-9 to TRBJ2-7, with D perhaps TRBD1 (5 bases). V lost 8 bases and J 7 bases, leaving 15 bases between the germline ends. The CDR3 length is 12 residues. Germline values: CDR1 SEHNR, CDR2 FQNEAQ (reference sequence). The CDR3 sequence is CASLGATGEQYF. DNA of the CDR3: TGTGCCAGCCTAGGGGCTACTGGGGAGCAGTACTTC.

This clone was detected many times. The rearrangement links TRBV6-5 to TRBJ2-7; 7 nucleotides match TRBD1. With 0 bases clipped from V and 4 bases from J, the junction kept 9 bases outside the gene matches. CDR1 and CDR2 (germline): MNHEY, SVGAGI. This CDR3 comprises 16 residues. CDR3 sequence (DNA): TGTGCCAGCAGTTACTCGAATCAGGGGGATTATTACGAGCAGTACTTC. It encodes CASSYSNQGDYYEQYF.

V gene TRBV15 combines with J gene TRBJ1-1; TRBD1 agrees at 7 bases. Looked up from germline, CDR1 is LNHNV and CDR2 is YYDKDF (reference sequence). J was trimmed by 0 bases and V by 0 bases; bases with no gene match: 4. The CDR3 has 16 amino acids. CDR3 nucleotides: TGTGCCACCAGCAGAGAGGAGGGGGCCATGAACACTGAAGCTTTCTTT. Translation gives CATSREEGAMNTEAFF. Complete variable domain (other parts from reference TRBV15 and TRBJ1-1): DAMVIQNPRYQVTQFGKPVTLSCSQTLNHNVMYWYQQKSSQAPKLLFHYYDKDFNNEADTPDNFQSRRPNTSFCFLDIRSPGLGDTAMYLCATSREEGAMNTEAFFGQGTRLTVV.

The V gene is TRBV30, the J gene TRBJ2-7; D is possibly TRBD2 (6 bases). Trimming cost V 1 base and J 2 bases, with 15 bases left between them. The length of the CDR3 is 15 residues. Germline V gene lookup returns CDR1 GTSNPN and CDR2 SVGIG (reference sequence). This CDR3 reads CAWSAIPGEAYEQYF. CDR3 nucleotides: TGTGCCTGGAGTGCCATACCGGGAGAAGCCTACGAGCAGTACTTC.

The chain employs TRBV13 and TRBJ2-1; 12 bases match TRBD2. Germline CDR1 is PRHDT and CDR2 is FYEKMQ (reference sequence). The CDR3 is 15 amino acids. The trim removed 6 bases at V and 8 bases at J, leaving 8 bases unmatched. The CDR3 DNA reads as TGTGCCAGCAGGGCTCTAGCGGGAGGGGCCTATGAGCAGTTCTTC. Protein product: CASRALAGGAYEQFF.

The chain recombines TRBV25-1 with TRBJ2-1, with TRBD2 matching 12 bases. The CDR3 is 14 amino acids. CDR1 is MGHDK, CDR2 SYGVNS, per germline. V was clipped by 7 bases and J by 8 bases; unmatched bases: 6. CDR3 sequence reads: CASNLAGGVDEQFF. The CDR3, as DNA: TGTGCCAGCAATCTAGCGGGAGGGGTTGATGAGCAGTTCTTC.

This rearrangement joins TRBV20-1 to TRBJ2-7, with unresolved D. From germline, CDR1 is DFQATT and CDR2 SNEGSKA (reference sequence). The CDR3 is 11 residues long. V lost 4 bases, J lost 5 bases, and 9 bases lay in between. The CDR3 DNA reads as TGCAGTGCTACGCCGGACGACGAGCAGTACTTC. This encodes CSATPDDEQYF.

There are a few counts of this clone. This chain links TRBV6-5 with TRBJ2-7; 11 nucleotides align to TRBD1. The CDR3 runs to 15 residues. Looked up from germline, CDR1 is MNHEY and CDR2 is SVGAGI. With 2 bases clipped from V and 4 bases from J, the junction kept 4 bases outside the gene matches. This CDR3 is CASSYPGQGVYEQYF. The CDR3 DNA reads TGTGCCAGCAGTTACCCGGGACAGGGGGTTTACGAGCAGTACTTC.

The CDR3 DNA reads as TGTGCCAGCAGTGCCCGGGACTCGACAAACCCTGAAGCTTTCTTT. Translating it yields CASSARDSTNPEAFF. The chain employs TRBV6-1 and TRBJ1-1, with D possibly matching TRBD1 (5 bases). Trimming took off 4 bases at V and 6 bases at J, with 18 bases between the two ends. Per germline, CDR1 MNHNS and CDR2 SASEGT. The CDR3 loop spans 15 amino acids.

The chain joins TRBV29-1 to TRBJ2-3, with D possibly TRBD1 on 6 matching bases. The CDR3 extends over 17 amino acids. Trimming removed 0 bases from V and 2 bases from J, with 18 bases in between. Germline V CDR1 and CDR2: SQVTM, ANQGSEA. The CDR3 DNA follows: TGCAGCGTTGAAGATACGCGGACAGACATTTTCACAGATACGCAGTATTTT. It codes for CSVEDTRTDIFTDTQYF.

This chain uses TRBV30 with TRBJ2-5; the D gene is possibly TRBD2 (5 bases). The last part of the DNA fits TRBJ2-7 better; the J call may be wrong. The CDR3 is 13 residues long. Germline CDR1 is GTSNPN and CDR2 is SVGIG (reference sequence). CDR3 loop: CAWSRDASYEQYF. CDR3 nucleotides: TGTGCCTGGAGTCGGGATGCCTCCTACGAGCAGTACTTC.